This is a list of T cell receptor beta chains from one sample in a study of blood T cell repertoires in COVID-19. Generated by immunoSEQ multiplex PCR, the TCRdb table keeps only in-frame clones and is missing some. The sample has 140,000 to 150,000 clones, around 87% seen once. Sequencing input: peripheral blood. The receptors here all came from a woman aged 55-70 years with active COVID-19. CDR3s include the opening cysteine and the closing phenylalanine or tryptophan. D genes are given only for firm matches. Clone size is given for some rows only: seen once, a few or many times, or a class if the clone is expanded.

>-|14|TRBV28|TRBJ1-2|-
CASSLPERNYGYTF
TGTGCCAGCAGTCTACCGGAGAGAAACTATGGCTACACCTTC
>TRBD2|15|TRBV9|TRBJ2-1|-
CASSVSPSGYNEQFF
TGTGCCAGCAGCGTATCTCCTAGCGGCTACAATGAGCAGTTCTTC
>TRBD2|17|TRBV6-2/TRBV6-3|TRBJ2-7|few
CASSLPRLAGPSYEQYF
TGTGCCAGCAGCCTTCCTCGACTAGCGGGCCCCTCCTACGAGCAGTACTTC
>TRBD1|15|TRBV28|TRBJ1-2|few
CATDFGDRGPGGYTF
TGTGCCACCGACTTTGGGGACAGGGGGCCGGGAGGCTACACCTTC
>-|11|TRBV3-1/TRBV3-2|TRBJ1-2|few
CASSQGAGYTF
TGTGCCAGCAGCCAAGGGGCTGGCTACACCTTC
>-|15|TRBV30|TRBJ1-2|once
CAWRASGQLNYGYTF
TGTGCCTGGAGGGCGAGCGGTCAGTTGAACTATGGCTACACCTTC
>-|15|TRBV27|TRBJ1-6|-
CASSSLGGDNSPLHF
TGTGCCAGCAGTTCGCTAGGCGGCGATAATTCACCCCTCCACTTT
>TRBD2|17|TRBV28|TRBJ2-3|-
CASSSPSRAGAKDTQYF
TGTGCCAGCAGTTCCCCCTCAAGAGCGGGAGCTAAGGATACGCAGTATTTT
>TRBD1|15|TRBV5-1|TRBJ1-3|-
CASSPGQGSGNTIYF
TGCGCCAGCAGCCCCGGACAGGGCTCAGGAAACACCATATATTTT
>TRBD2|14|TRBV7-9|TRBJ2-1|-
CASSLAGGPNEQFF
TGTGCCAGCAGCTTGGCGGGAGGGCCGAATGAGCAGTTCTTC
>TRBD2|14|TRBV19|TRBJ2-1|-
CASSTLAGDYEQFF
TGTGCCAGTAGTACACTAGCGGGAGACTATGAGCAGTTCTTC
>-|15|TRBV29-1|TRBJ1-1|-
CSVGQGRGRNTEAFF
TGCAGCGTTGGGCAGGGGAGGGGAAGAAACACTGAAGCTTTCTTT
>TRBD2|18|TRBV5-1|TRBJ2-6|-
CASSLAEGGSSGANVLTF
TGCGCCAGCAGCTTGGCCGAGGGCGGGAGCTCTGGGGCCAACGTCCTGACTTTC
>TRBD2|15|TRBV13|TRBJ2-1|-
CASTAGAGGANEQFF
TGTGCCAGCACCGCTGGGGCGGGAGGGGCAAATGAGCAGTTCTTC
>-|14|TRBV28|TRBJ2-5|once
CASRSQGGGETQYF
TGTGCCAGCAGAAGCCAGGGTGGCGGTGAGACCCAGTACTTC
>-|16|TRBV21-1|TRBJ2-4|-
CASSKPPLLAKNIQYF
TGTGCCAGCAGCAAACCCCCACTTTTAGCCAAAAACATTCAGTACTTC
>-|15|TRBV7-6|TRBJ1-6|-
CASSLVAGGNSPLHF
TGTGCCAGCAGCCTAGTAGCGGGCGGTAATTCACCCCTCCACTTT
>-|13|TRBV6-5|TRBJ1-1|-
CASRMEVGTEAFF
TGTGCCAGCAGGATGGAAGTCGGGACTGAAGCTTTCTTT
>-|14|TRBV6-1|TRBJ1-6|-
CASSEVSHNSPLHF
TGTGCCAGCAGTGAAGTCAGTCATAATTCACCCCTCCACTTT
>-|16|TRBV6-2/TRBV6-3|TRBJ1-3|-
CASSYGLPNSGNTIYF
TGTGCCAGCAGTTACGGGCTACCGAACTCTGGAAACACCATATATTTT
>TRBD2|18|TRBV11-3|TRBJ2-3|once
CASSPGLAFERETDTQYF
TGTGCCAGCAGTCCGGGACTAGCGTTCGAGAGGGAGACAGATACGCAGTATTTT
>TRBD1|17|TRBV18|TRBJ2-3|few
CASSPQRGTGPTDTQYF
TGTGCCAGCTCACCACAGAGAGGGACAGGACCAACAGATACGCAGTATTTT
>-|15|TRBV6-1|TRBJ2-1|once
CASSESTAGATGQFF
TGTGCCAGCAGTGAATCTACGGCGGGGGCCACGGGGCAGTTCTTC
>TRBD2|13|TRBV5-1|TRBJ2-7|once
CASRAGVSYEQYF
TGCGCCAGCAGAGCGGGAGTTTCATACGAGCAGTACTTC
>-|14|TRBV6-5|TRBJ1-1|-
CASSQTHRNTEAFF
TGTGCCAGCAGTCAGACACATAGGAACACTGAAGCTTTCTTT
>-|10|TRBV28|TRBJ1-1|-
CASRQTEAFF
TGTGCCAGCAGACAGACTGAAGCTTTCTTT
>-|15|TRBV9|TRBJ2-1|-
CASSVAPGPYNEQFF
TGTGCCAGCAGCGTAGCTCCAGGTCCCTACAATGAGCAGTTCTTC
>TRBD1|14|TRBV19|TRBJ2-1|-
CASSFAQGGYEQFF
TGTGCCAGTAGTTTTGCACAGGGGGGCTATGAGCAGTTCTTC
>TRBD2|15|TRBV19|TRBJ2-1|once
CASTPSWGGYNEQFF
TGTGCCAGTACCCCGTCGTGGGGAGGGTACAATGAGCAGTTCTTC
>-|15|TRBV6-5|TRBJ2-5|-
CASSIMTGGQETQYF
TGTGCCAGCAGCATAATGACAGGTGGCCAAGAGACCCAGTACTTC
>TRBD2|17|TRBV5-1|TRBJ2-1|-
CASSNQGRQREGYEQFF
TGCGCCAGCAGTAATCAGGGTCGTCAGCGGGAGGGCTATGAGCAGTTCTTC